The 24 T cell receptor beta chains presented below share a single source sample, sequenced in a study of human T cells and chemical hapten exposure. TCRdb reanalysed the RACE reads using MiXCR and keeps one entry per CDR3 protein. This sample has a few hundred thousand distinct CDR3 sequences, with almost 8% found just once. Documented time point: pre-sensitization, week 0. Indicated treatment: therapeutic diphenylcyclopropenone sensitization with weekly scalp DPC. Material: whole blood, obtained in connection with sensitization to the hapten diphenylcyclopropenone (DPC). The receptors originated from a man aged 18-30 years with alopecia areata. Some clones in this sample may be carry-over from other donors' samples.

This chain connects TRBV20-1 to TRBJ2-7, with 9 positions matching TRBD1. With 5 bases clipped from V and 8 bases from J, the junction kept 7 bases outside the gene matches. The CDR3 length is 12 residues. The V gene's germline CDR1 is DFQATT and CDR2 SNEGSKA (reference sequence). CDR3 amino acids: CSAVPGQGQQYV. The CDR3 bases are TGCAGTGCTGTCCCGGGACAGGGCCAGCAGTACGTC.

The J gene is TRBJ2-5, the V gene TRBV25-1, with TRBD2 as a possible D gene (7 bases). Deletions cut 2 bases from V and 5 bases from J, with 15 bases between. This CDR3 region has 15 residues. In germline, CDR1 is MGHDK, CDR2 SYGVNS. The CDR3 spells CASSEEGRGGETQYF. CDR3 bases: TGTGCCAGCAGTGAAGAAGGCAGGGGAGGGGAGACCCAGTACTTC.

This sequence joins TRBV2 and TRBJ2-4; tentatively, D is TRBD2 (5 bases). This CDR3 is 15 amino acids long. V gave up 8 bases and J gave up 5 bases, with 19 bases separating them. Germline V lookup: CDR1 SNHLY, CDR2 FYNNEI. Here the CDR3 DNA reads TGTGCCAGCGGTACGACAAAGGCGAGGGAAAACATTCAGTACTTC. It specifies CASGTTKARENIQYF.

This clonotype was observed a few times. The chain has TRBV13 and TRBJ1-3; D is unclear. Trimming took 2 bases from V and 0 from J, leaving 5 bases between them. The CDR3 contains 14 residues. Germline V gene sequence: CDR1 PRHDT, CDR2 FYEKMQ (reference sequence). CDR3 nucleotide sequence: TGTGCCAGCAGCTTACCGAACTCTGGAAACACCATATATTTT. Its protein is CASSLPNSGNTIYF.

V gene TRBV20-1 combines with J gene TRBJ1-2; D remains unclear. V lost 0 bases and J 3 bases, leaving 11 bases between the germline ends. The CDR3 covers 14 residues. Germline assignment: CDR1 DFQATT and CDR2 SNEGSKA (reference sequence). DNA for the CDR3: TGCAGTGCTAGAGATTTTCGGACGGACTATGGCTACACCTTC. It is translated as CSARDFRTDYGYTF.

The chain joins TRBV6-2 or TRBV6-3 to TRBJ2-7; 7 bases line up with TRBD2. The CDR3 sequence is 15 residues long. Per germline, CDR1 MNHEY and CDR2 SVGEGT. The trim removed 6 bases at V and 5 bases at J, leaving 13 bases unmatched. The DNA of the CDR3 is TGTGCCAGCAGCCGACTAGCCCCTTCCAGTCACGAGCAGTACTTC. It codes for CASSRLAPSSHEQYF.

This clonotype has just a few counts. V is TRBV12-3 or TRBV12-4 and J is TRBJ1-1; D may be TRBD1 (5 bases). This CDR3 region has 15 residues. V dropped 4 bases and J dropped 0 bases, with 12 bases sitting between them. The CDR3 sequence: CASSWGTDMNTEAFF. The CDR3 DNA follows: TGTGCCAGCAGTTGGGGGACGGATATGAACACTGAAGCTTTCTTT.

The sample holds one count of this clonotype. Because the CDR3 is missing its conserved closing phenylalanine or tryptophan, this is likely a read error. The chain combines TRBV29-1 with TRBJ2-5; no clear D gene. Germline V gene sequence: CDR1 SQVTM, CDR2 ANQGSEA. The V and J ends lost 7 bases and 4 bases respectively, with 13 bases between them. The CDR3 spans 12 residues. The CDR3 DNA reads TGCAGCGCGGCCATGCGGCTAGAGACCCAGTACTCC. This sequence encodes CSAAMRLETQYS.

This clonotype was seen a few times. This chain links TRBV9 with TRBJ2-3; TRBD1 matches at 10 bases. V dropped 3 bases and J dropped 8; count of bases not matched to a gene: 15. The CDR3 consists of 17 residues. Germline assignment: CDR1 SGDLS and CDR2 YYNGEE. Here the CDR3 reads CASSARTGGVSIATQYF. CDR3 DNA: TGTGCCAGCAGCGCTAGGACAGGGGGAGTTTCTATCGCTACGCAGTATTTT.

Details on this clonotype: This may be a read error: a much more frequent sequence differs by one nucleotide. The chain carries TRBV2 and TRBJ1-4, with D tentatively TRBD1 (6 bases). The CDR3 loop spans 14 amino acids. The germline V gene has CDR1 SNHLY and CDR2 FYNNEI. The DNA for the CDR3 is TGTGTCAGTACAAGGCAGGGGATCGGGGAAAAACTGTTTTTT. This gives the protein CVSTRQGIGEKLFF.

V gene TRBV7-3 combines with J gene TRBJ2-7; tentatively, D is TRBD2 (6 bases). CDR3 size: 16 residues. Between the trimmed V and J ends, which lost 5 bases and 2 bases, there was a span of 19 bases. CDR1 SGHTA and CDR2 FQGTGA come from the germline V gene. CDR3 residues: CASSQQAGGKTYEQYF. CDR3 in DNA: TGTGCCAGCAGCCAACAAGCAGGCGGGAAAACCTACGAGCAGTACTTC.

This chain uses TRBV20-1 with TRBJ1-2, with D uncertain. There are 13 residues in the CDR3. V lost 3 bases and J 1 base, leaving 9 bases between the germline ends. Germline CDR1 DFQATT, CDR2 SNEGSKA (reference sequence). The CDR3 DNA reads as TGCAGTGCTAGCGAATGGGGTAACTATGGCTACACCTTC. This gives the protein CSASEWGNYGYTF.

This clonotype was observed at least ten times. The chain joins TRBV7-3 to TRBJ2-3, with 7 bases that match TRBD2. CDR3 length equals 15 residues. Trimming cost V 5 bases and J 1 base; bases outside gene matches: 6. CDR1 SGHTA and CDR2 FQGTGA come from the germline V gene. CDR3 in amino acids: CASSRGEMRTDTQYF. The CDR3 region has the DNA TGTGCCAGCAGCCGGGGGGAAATGCGCACAGATACGCAGTATTTT.

This clonotype was detected only a few times. The V gene is TRBV4-3, the J gene TRBJ1-2; 8 bases map to TRBD1. In germline, CDR1 is LGHNA, CDR2 YSLEER. The trim removed 0 bases at V and 8 bases at J, leaving 11 bases unmatched. The CDR3 contains 16 residues. The CDR3, as DNA: TGCGCCAGCAGCCAAGATATGGCCGGTCGGACAGGGGGCTACACCTTC. Translation: CASSQDMAGRTGGYTF.

This clonotype was seen a handful of times. In nucleotides, the CDR3 is TGTGCCAGCAGCCAAGATACAGGCGAGACCCAGTACTTC. Protein product: CASSQDTGETQYF. The rearrangement uses TRBV14 and TRBJ2-5; D may be TRBD1 (5 bases). Trimming stripped 0 bases from V and 5 bases from J, with 7 bases between. The CDR3 runs 13 residues. Germline V gives CDR1 SGHDN, CDR2 FVKESK.

This clonotype occurred many times. This chain joins TRBV20-1 and TRBJ1-1, with unresolved D. Per the germline V gene, CDR1 is DFQATT and CDR2 is SNEGSKA (reference sequence). The CDR3 is made up of 14 amino acids. V was trimmed by 0 bases and J by 0 bases, leaving 8 bases between them. The CDR3 here is CSARDPALNTEAFF. For the CDR3, the DNA is TGCAGTGCTAGAGATCCGGCCTTGAACACTGAAGCTTTCTTT.

This clonotype has only a few counts. The rearrangement uses TRBV3-1 and TRBJ1-1; D gene ambiguous. The length of the CDR3 is 14 residues. The germline V gene encodes CDR1 LGHDT and CDR2 YNNKEL (reference sequence). V gave up 0 bases and J gave up 2 bases, with 7 bases separating them. CDR3 nucleotide sequence: TGTGCCAGCAGCCAAGATCTAACAAACACTGAAGCTTTCTTT. Translated: CASSQDLTNTEAFF.

The CDR3 nucleotides read TGTGCCAGCGCCCCTGGGGGAGGCTACACCTTC. Translating it yields CASAPGGGYTF. The chain employs TRBV12-3 or TRBV12-4 and TRBJ1-2, with D possibly matching TRBD1 (5 bases). The CDR3 length is 11 residues. V gave up 8 bases and J gave up 8 bases, with 12 bases separating them.

The sample holds a few counts of this clonotype. The V and J genes are TRBV5-1 and TRBJ2-7; D not resolved. The ends were cut back, 6 bases at V and 3 bases at J, with 19 bases in the middle. This CDR3 is 15 amino acids long. The germline V gene encodes CDR1 SGHRS and CDR2 YFSETQ. Here the CDR3 DNA reads TGCGCCAGCACGCTTAGTCCCGGCGCATACTACGAGCAGTACTTC. Its translation: CASTLSPGAYYEQYF.

A few counts support this clonotype. The rearrangement joins TRBV11-2 to TRBJ1-4; D unclear. This CDR3 comprises 15 residues. Trimming stripped 2 bases from V and 1 base from J, with 8 bases between. Germline CDR1 reads SGHAT; CDR2 reads FQNNGV. In DNA, the CDR3 is TGTGCCAGCAGCTTATATCGCCTAACTAATGAAAAACTGTTTTTT. Amino acid sequence: CASSLYRLTNEKLFF.

The chain couples TRBV29-1 to TRBJ1-1; D is unresolved. Germline V gene data show CDR1 as SQVTM and CDR2 as ANQGSEA. V lost 4 bases, J lost 8 bases, and 5 bases lay in between. The CDR3 is 9 amino acids. Here the CDR3 DNA reads TGCAGCGTTGGAGGAGAAGCTTTCTTT. Translating gives CSVGGEAFF.

The chain recombines TRBV5-1 with TRBJ1-3; D uncertain. Germline V gene lookup returns CDR1 SGHRS and CDR2 YFSETQ. This CDR3 spans 14 amino acids. V lost 0 bases and J 3 bases, leaving 7 bases between the germline ends. The CDR3 protein is CASSLEGDGNTIYF. The CDR3 DNA reads TGCGCCAGCAGCTTGGAGGGAGATGGAAACACCATATATTTT.

Only a few counts were recorded for this clonotype. The chain uses TRBV2 and TRBJ1-5; 7 nucleotides agree with TRBD1. This CDR3 has 13 amino acids. CDR1 and CDR2 from the germline V gene are SNHLY and FYNNEI. V trimming: 7 bases; J trimming: 3 bases; junction bases outside the gene matches: 3. The CDR3 loop is CASTDRPNQPQHF. CDR3 nucleotide sequence: TGTGCCAGCACGGACAGGCCCAATCAGCCCCAGCATTTT. Supplemented by reference TRBV2 and TRBJ1-5, the full variable domain reads EPEVTQTPSHQVTQMGQEVILRCVPISNHLYFYWYRQILGQKVEFLVSFYNNEISEKSEIFDDQFSVERPDGSNFTLKIRSTKLEDSAMYFCASTDRPNQPQHFGDGTRLSIL.

The genes are TRBV7-9 and TRBJ1-2; D gene ambiguous. The CDR3 extends over 13 amino acids. Trimming pared 1 base from V and 8 bases from J, leaving 11 bases between. Germline CDR1 is SEHNR and CDR2 is FQNEAQ (reference sequence). The CDR3 is CASSLESPRGYTF. The CDR3 nucleotides are TGTGCCAGCAGCTTAGAGTCCCCCCGGGGCTACACCTTC.